The 15 T cell receptor beta chains presented below share a single source sample, sequenced in a study of control samples from healthy donors and cancer patients. TCRdb keeps only in-frame clones here, not all; method: immunoSEQ multiplex PCR. The sample lists 210,000 or so clones; approximately 90% were seen once. The specimen sequenced was blood. The receptors were sampled from a young man in good health.

The chain recombines TRBV24-1 with TRBJ2-3, with TRBD1 as a possible D gene (6 bases). This CDR3 spans 17 amino acids. Germline CDR1 KGHDR, CDR2 SFDVKD. V was trimmed by 2 bases and J by 0 bases, leaving 14 bases between them. CDR3 sequence (DNA): TGTGCCACCAGTGATTCAGGGGACCTTACTAGCACAGATACGCAGTATTTT. This encodes CATSDSGDLTSTDTQYF.

The rearrangement joins TRBV9 to TRBJ2-1, with D hard to call. Trimming shortened V by 1 base and J by 4 bases, and 6 bases separated the two germline ends. The CDR3 contains 13 residues. Germline V CDR1 and CDR2: SGDLS, YYNGEE. For the CDR3, the DNA is TGTGCCAGCAGCGTAAGAGAGTACAATGAGCAGTTCTTC. Its protein product is CASSVREYNEQFF. Full variable domain (outside the CDR3, taken from reference TRBV9 and TRBJ2-1): DSGVTQTPKHLITATGQRVTLRCSPRSGDLSVYWYQQSLDQGLQFLIQYYNGEERAKGNILERFSAQQFPDLHSELNLSSLELGDSALYFCASSVREYNEQFFGPGTRLTVL.

This clone was counted between two and nine times. This chain connects TRBV7-9 to TRBJ1-2, with 7 bases identical to TRBD1. CDR3 size: 17 residues. Germline CDR1 SEHNR, CDR2 FQNEAQ (reference sequence). V was pared by 2 bases and J by 0 bases, with 9 bases of the junction left unmatched. CDR3 in amino acids: CASSLKGDSQTNYGYTF. The CDR3 coding sequence is TGTGCCAGCAGCTTAAAGGGGGACAGTCAGACTAACTATGGCTACACCTTC.

The J gene is TRBJ2-5, the V gene TRBV30, with a possible D match to TRBD1 (6 bases). Per the germline V gene, CDR1 is GTSNPN and CDR2 is SVGIG (reference sequence). This CDR3 is built from 16 residues. Trimming shortened V by 2 bases and J by 5 bases, and 21 bases separated the two germline ends. CDR3 amino acids: CAWSIYGTRDRETQYF. The CDR3 DNA follows: TGTGCCTGGAGTATATACGGGACAAGGGACCGGGAGACCCAGTACTTC.

V and J are TRBV6-5 and TRBJ1-1; 10 bases fit TRBD1. Germline V gives CDR1 MNHEY, CDR2 SVGAGI. The CDR3 is 12 residues long. V trimming: 6 bases; J trimming: 6 bases; junction bases outside the gene matches: 1. The DNA of the CDR3 is TGTGCCAGCAGGGGGACAGGGGCTGAAGCTTTCTTT. Amino acids: CASRGTGAEAFF.

The rearrangement joins TRBV30 to TRBJ1-2, with a tentative D call TRBD1 (5 bases). Per germline, CDR1 GTSNPN and CDR2 SVGIG (reference sequence). The CDR3 loop spans 13 amino acids. Trimming pared 0 bases from V and 4 bases from J, leaving 9 bases between. CDR3 sequence (DNA): TGTGCCTGGAGTGTTTACAGGAGCTATGGCTACACCTTC. It is translated as CAWSVYRSYGYTF.

This chain connects TRBV5-1 to TRBJ2-1; no firm D call. The germline V gene has CDR1 SGHRS and CDR2 YFSETQ. V was cut by 3 bases and J by 9 bases, with 10 bases left in between. This CDR3 is built from 12 residues. In DNA form, the CDR3 reads TGCGCCAGCAGCTCGTCTTGGGGTGAGCAGTTCTTC. Its translation is CASSSSWGEQFF. Variable domain in full (rest from reference TRBV5-1 and TRBJ2-1): KAGVTQTPRYLIKTRGQQVTLSCSPISGHRSVSWYQQTPGQGLQFLFEYFSETQRNKGNFPGRFSGRQFSNSRSEMNVSTLELGDSALYLCASSSSWGEQFFGPGTRLTVL.

V is TRBV7-6 and J is TRBJ2-2, with D unclear. The CDR3 is 15 residues long. The V gene lost 0 bases and the J gene lost 0 bases, with 5 bases spanning the gap. Germline V gives CDR1 SGHVS, CDR2 FNYEAQ. CDR3 bases: TGTGCCAGCAGCTTAGCACAATCGAACACCGGGGAGCTGTTTTTT. Translated: CASSLAQSNTGELFF.

The V call is TRBV6-4, the J call TRBJ2-3; 7 positions agree with TRBD1. CDR3 size: 17 residues. CDR1 and CDR2 (germline): MRHNA, SNTAGT. V was clipped by 6 bases and J by 4 bases; unmatched bases: 16. The CDR3: CASRGRQGVGMADTQYF. DNA of the CDR3: TGTGCCAGCAGGGGGCGGCAGGGGGTAGGAATGGCAGATACGCAGTATTTT.

V and J are TRBV9 and TRBJ1-4; no definite D call. The CDR3 sequence is 15 residues long. Trimming removed 2 bases from V and 2 bases from J, with 10 bases in between. Looked up from germline, CDR1 is SGDLS and CDR2 is YYNGEE. The CDR3 region is CASSVFAGTNEKLFF. The CDR3 DNA is TGTGCCAGCAGCGTGTTTGCGGGTACTAATGAAAAACTGTTTTTT.

The rearrangement uses TRBV11-2 and TRBJ1-2; no definite D call. The V gene lost 2 bases and the J gene lost 5 bases, with 12 bases spanning the gap. Germline V lookup: CDR1 SGHAT, CDR2 FQNNGV. This CDR3 contains 14 residues. CDR3 protein: CASSLSAFGYGYTF. The CDR3 bases are TGTGCCAGCAGCTTAAGTGCGTTCGGATATGGCTACACCTTC.

V and J are TRBV5-1 and TRBJ2-5; possibly TRBD2 for D (6 bases). In germline, CDR1 is SGHRS, CDR2 YFSETQ. Between the trimmed V and J ends, which lost 2 bases and 1 base, there was a span of 9 bases. The CDR3 contains 14 residues. The CDR3 nucleotides are TGCGCCAGCAGCTTACGGGGGTCCCAAGAGACCCAGTACTTC. Translated: CASSLRGSQETQYF.

The V gene is TRBV10-1, the J gene TRBJ2-7; 10 bases are a match to TRBD1. This CDR3 comprises 14 residues. The J segment lost 5 bases and the V segment lost 5 bases, leaving 6 bases of the junction unmatched. CDR1 WNHNN and CDR2 SYGVQD come from the germline V gene (reference sequence). The CDR3 sequence is CASSPGQGKHEQYF. DNA of the CDR3: TGCGCCAGCAGTCCGGGACAGGGGAAGCACGAGCAGTACTTC.

This clone appeared a single time. The rearrangement links TRBV6-2 or TRBV6-3 to TRBJ2-3; D gene unclear. The germline V and J ends were trimmed by 4 bases and 1 base, with 9 bases remaining between them. The CDR3 is made up of 14 amino acids. Germline lookup yields CDR1 MNHEY and CDR2 SVGEGT. CDR3 DNA sequence: TGTGCCAGCAGTTTTGGACGAGGCACAGATACGCAGTATTTT. Its protein product is CASSFGRGTDTQYF.

The chain combines TRBV7-2 with TRBJ1-1; the D is unclear. Germline-derived CDR1 and CDR2 are SGHTA and FQGNSA. The CDR3 sequence is 14 residues long. The V end was cut by 5 bases, the J end by 0 bases, with 10 bases between. CDR3 sequence: CASSPLTVNTEAFF. The DNA for the CDR3 is TGTGCCAGCAGCCCTTTAACCGTGAACACTGAAGCTTTCTTT.